Described below is a single T cell receptor beta chain sequence and its context. The sample originates from a study of blood T cell repertoires in COVID-19. Study context: Some COVID-19 samples were acute and others convalescent; all came from the United States, Italy and Spain. T cells, B-cell-depleted T cells, or PBMCs provided the cDNA or gDNA that served as material.

As handled by the study authors: Amplification of reference gene primers was used by the study to estimate nucleated cell counts. The assay was immunoSEQ multiplex PCR, and TCRdb's table has in-frame clones only and misses some. Clone size and the V and J calls come from that table; the DNA yielded D and trimming. The data contain about 330,000 clones, 85% of them seen just once; the ten biggest clones take up around 7.2%. Trimming stripped 5 bases from V and 3 bases from J, with 10 bases between. CDR1 PRHDT and CDR2 FYEKMQ come from the germline V gene (reference sequence). The CDR3 loop spans 14 amino acids.

This TCR was sampled from a human donor in a cohort sampled during active COVID-19. Sequencing was done on a sample of peripheral blood. This chain links TRBV13 with TRBJ1-4; perhaps TRBD1 as D (5 bases). The CDR3 protein is CASSQGYSNEKLFF. CDR3 sequence (DNA): TGTGCCAGCAGCCAGGGCTATTCTAATGAAAAACTGTTTTTT.